The next 5 T cell receptor beta chains were all read from a single sample in a study of blood T cell repertoires in COVID-19. Using immunoSEQ multiplex PCR, the repertoire was profiled, and TCRdb retains in-frame clones only, with some absent. The table records hundreds of thousands of clones, over 85% of them present only once. Source material: PBMCs or T cells enriched from blood (not recorded which). All receptors derive from a woman aged 25 to 39 with acute COVID-19.

This chain links TRBV11-2 with TRBJ2-5; 8 nucleotides align to TRBD1. The J segment lost 5 bases and the V segment lost 3 bases, leaving 11 bases of the junction unmatched. The CDR3 runs 16 residues. CDR1 and CDR2 from the germline V gene are SGHAT and FQNNGV. DNA for the CDR3: TGTGCCAGCAGCTTCCCGGACAGGGACTTTACGGAGACCCAGTACTTC. Encoded protein: CASSFPDRDFTETQYF.

The V and J genes are TRBV11-3 and TRBJ2-1, with D maybe TRBD2 (6 bases). Trimming cost V 1 base and J 2 bases, with 12 bases left between them. Germline CDR1 is SGHNT and CDR2 is YENEEA. The CDR3 loop spans 16 amino acids. The CDR3 here is CASSLVYGGTYNEQFF. The CDR3 DNA sequence: TGTGCCAGCAGCTTAGTATACGGGGGAACCTACAATGAGCAGTTCTTC.

CDR3 coding DNA: TGTGCCAGCAGTTACTCCCCCACGAACACCGGGGAGCTGTTTTTT. This encodes CASSYSPTNTGELFF. This chain links TRBV6-5 with TRBJ2-2; D is unresolved. Per the germline V gene, CDR1 is MNHEY and CDR2 is SVGAGI. This CDR3 is built from 15 residues. The germline V and J ends were trimmed by 0 bases and 0 bases, with 5 bases remaining between them.

The chain carries TRBV12-3 or TRBV12-4 and TRBJ1-1; D not resolved. The V gene lost 6 bases and the J gene lost 4 bases, with 12 bases spanning the gap. The CDR3 totals 13 residues. The CDR3, as DNA: TGTGCCAGCAGCTCCGGTCCTGCCACTGAAGCTTTCTTT. It is translated as CASSSGPATEAFF.

V and J are TRBV19 and TRBJ2-1; 7 bases agree with TRBD2. With V trimmed by 5 bases and J by 0 bases, 7 bases remained unmatched. The CDR3 length is 16 residues. Germline V CDR1 and CDR2: LNHDA, SQIVND (reference sequence). This CDR3 is CASSGEGRSSYNEQFF. In nucleotides, the CDR3 is TGTGCCAGTAGTGGGGAGGGCAGGAGCTCCTACAATGAGCAGTTCTTC.